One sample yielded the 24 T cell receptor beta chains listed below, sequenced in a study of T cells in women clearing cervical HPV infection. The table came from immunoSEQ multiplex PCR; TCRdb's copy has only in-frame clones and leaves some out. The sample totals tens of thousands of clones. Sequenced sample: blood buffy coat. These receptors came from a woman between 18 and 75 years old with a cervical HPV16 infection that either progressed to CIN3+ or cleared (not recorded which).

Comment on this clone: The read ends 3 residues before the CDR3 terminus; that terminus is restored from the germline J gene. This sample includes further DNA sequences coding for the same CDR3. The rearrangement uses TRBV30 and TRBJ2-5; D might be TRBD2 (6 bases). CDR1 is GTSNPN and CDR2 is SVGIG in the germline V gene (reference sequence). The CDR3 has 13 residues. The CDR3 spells CAWAQTSLETQYF. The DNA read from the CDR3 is TGTGCTTGGGCTCAGACTAGTTTGGAGACC.

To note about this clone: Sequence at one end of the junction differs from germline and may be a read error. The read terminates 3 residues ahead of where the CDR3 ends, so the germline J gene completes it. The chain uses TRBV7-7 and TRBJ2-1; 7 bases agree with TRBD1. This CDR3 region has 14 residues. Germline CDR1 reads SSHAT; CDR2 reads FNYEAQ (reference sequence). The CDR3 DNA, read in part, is TGTGCTAGCACAGGGGTCCGATCCTACAATGAG. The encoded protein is CASTGVRSYNE. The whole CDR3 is CASTGVRSYNEQFF.

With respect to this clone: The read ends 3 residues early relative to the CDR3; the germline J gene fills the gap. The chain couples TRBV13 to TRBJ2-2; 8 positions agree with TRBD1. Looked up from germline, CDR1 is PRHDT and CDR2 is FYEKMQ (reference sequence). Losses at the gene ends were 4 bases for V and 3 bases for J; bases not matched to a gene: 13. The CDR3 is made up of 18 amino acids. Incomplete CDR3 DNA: TGTGCCAGCAGCTCCGGACAGGGCCCATGGGAATACACCGGGGAG. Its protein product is CASSSGQGPWEYTGE. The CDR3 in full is CASSSGQGPWEYTGELFF.

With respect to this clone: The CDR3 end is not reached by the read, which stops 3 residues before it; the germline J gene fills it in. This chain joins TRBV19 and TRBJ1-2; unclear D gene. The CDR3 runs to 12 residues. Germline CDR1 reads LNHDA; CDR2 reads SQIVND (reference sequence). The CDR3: CASRLAGETYTF. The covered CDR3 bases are TGTGCCAGTAGACTAGCGGGAGAGACC.

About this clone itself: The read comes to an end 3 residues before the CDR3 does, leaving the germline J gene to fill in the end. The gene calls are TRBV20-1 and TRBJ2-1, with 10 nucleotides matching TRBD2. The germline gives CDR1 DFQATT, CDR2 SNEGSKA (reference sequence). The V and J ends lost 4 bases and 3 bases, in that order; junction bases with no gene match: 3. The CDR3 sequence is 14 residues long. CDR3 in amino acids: CSAITSGVYNEQFF. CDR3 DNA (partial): TGCAGTGCTATCACTAGCGGGGTCTACAATGAG.

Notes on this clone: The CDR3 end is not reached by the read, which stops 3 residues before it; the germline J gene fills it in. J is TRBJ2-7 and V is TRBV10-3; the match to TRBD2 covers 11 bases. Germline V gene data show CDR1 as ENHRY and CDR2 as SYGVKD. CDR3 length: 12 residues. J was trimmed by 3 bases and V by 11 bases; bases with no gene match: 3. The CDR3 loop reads CAAGLADYEQYF. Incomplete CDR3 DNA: TGTGCCGCGGGACTAGCGGACTACGAG.

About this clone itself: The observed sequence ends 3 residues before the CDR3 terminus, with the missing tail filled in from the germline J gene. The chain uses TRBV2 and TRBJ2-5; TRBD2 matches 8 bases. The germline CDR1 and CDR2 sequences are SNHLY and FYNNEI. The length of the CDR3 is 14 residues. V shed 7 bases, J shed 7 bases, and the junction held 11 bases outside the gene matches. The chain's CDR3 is CASTGSGGIGTQYF. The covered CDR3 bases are TGTGCCAGCACCGGAAGCGGGGGTATTGGGACC.

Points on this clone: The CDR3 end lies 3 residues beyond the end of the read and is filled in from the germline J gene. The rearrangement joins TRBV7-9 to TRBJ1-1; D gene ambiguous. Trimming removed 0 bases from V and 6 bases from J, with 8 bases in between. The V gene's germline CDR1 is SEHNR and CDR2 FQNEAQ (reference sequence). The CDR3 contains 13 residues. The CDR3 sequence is CASSLAEGSEAFF. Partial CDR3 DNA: TGTGCCAGCAGCTTAGCGGAGGGTTCTGAA.

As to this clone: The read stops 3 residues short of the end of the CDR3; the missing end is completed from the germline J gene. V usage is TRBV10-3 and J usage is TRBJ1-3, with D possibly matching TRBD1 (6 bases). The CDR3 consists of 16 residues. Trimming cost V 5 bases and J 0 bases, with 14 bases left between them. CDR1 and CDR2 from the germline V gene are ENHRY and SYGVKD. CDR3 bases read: TGTGCCATCAGTCAAGGGGGAAGGGTCTCTGGAAACACC. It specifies CAISQGGRVSGNT. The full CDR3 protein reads CAISQGGRVSGNTIYF.

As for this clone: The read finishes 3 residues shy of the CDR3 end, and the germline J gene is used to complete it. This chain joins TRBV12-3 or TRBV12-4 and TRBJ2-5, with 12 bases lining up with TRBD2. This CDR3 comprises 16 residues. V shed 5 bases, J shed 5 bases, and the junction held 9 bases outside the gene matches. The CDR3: CASSTSSGGAAETQYF. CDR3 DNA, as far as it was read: TGTGCCAGCAGTACCTCTAGCGGGGGGGCGGCGGAGACC.

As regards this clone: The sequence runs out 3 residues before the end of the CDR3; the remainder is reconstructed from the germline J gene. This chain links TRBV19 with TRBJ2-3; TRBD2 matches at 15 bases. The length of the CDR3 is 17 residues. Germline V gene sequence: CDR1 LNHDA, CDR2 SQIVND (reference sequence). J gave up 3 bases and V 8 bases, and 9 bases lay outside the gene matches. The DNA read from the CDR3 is TGTGCCAGTGGGGGACTAGCGGGGGGCGGGGAGACAGATACG. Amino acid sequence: CASGGLAGGGETDT. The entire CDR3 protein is CASGGLAGGGETDTQYF.

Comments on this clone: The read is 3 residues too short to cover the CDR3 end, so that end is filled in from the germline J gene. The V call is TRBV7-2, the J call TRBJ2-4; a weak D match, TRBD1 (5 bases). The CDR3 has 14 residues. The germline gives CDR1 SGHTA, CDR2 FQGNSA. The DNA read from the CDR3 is TGTGCCAGCAGCTTAGGACCAGGGAACTATGGT. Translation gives CASSLGPGNYG. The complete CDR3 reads CASSLGPGNYGQYF. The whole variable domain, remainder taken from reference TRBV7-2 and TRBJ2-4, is GAGVSQSPSNKVTEKGKDVELRCDPISGHTALYWYRQSLGQGLEFLIYFQGNSAPDKSGLPSDRFSAERTGGSVSTLTIQRTQQEDSAVYLCASSLGPGNYGQYFGAGTRLSVL.

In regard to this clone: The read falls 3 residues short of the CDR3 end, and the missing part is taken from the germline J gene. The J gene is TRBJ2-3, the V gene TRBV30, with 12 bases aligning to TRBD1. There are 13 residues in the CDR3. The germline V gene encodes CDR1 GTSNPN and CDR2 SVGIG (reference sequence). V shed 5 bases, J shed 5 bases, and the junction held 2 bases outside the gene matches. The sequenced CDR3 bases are TGTGCCTGGGGGACAGGGGGCTTAGATACG. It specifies CAWGTGGLDT. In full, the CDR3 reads CAWGTGGLDTQYF.

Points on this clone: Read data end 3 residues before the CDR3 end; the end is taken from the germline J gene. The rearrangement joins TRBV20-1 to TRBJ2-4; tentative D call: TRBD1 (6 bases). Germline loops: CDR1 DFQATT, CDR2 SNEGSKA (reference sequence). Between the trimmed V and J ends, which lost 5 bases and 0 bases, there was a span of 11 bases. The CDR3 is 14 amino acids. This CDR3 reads CSAGTGLAKNIQYF. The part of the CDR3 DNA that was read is TGCAGTGCTGGAACAGGGCTAGCCAAAAACATT.

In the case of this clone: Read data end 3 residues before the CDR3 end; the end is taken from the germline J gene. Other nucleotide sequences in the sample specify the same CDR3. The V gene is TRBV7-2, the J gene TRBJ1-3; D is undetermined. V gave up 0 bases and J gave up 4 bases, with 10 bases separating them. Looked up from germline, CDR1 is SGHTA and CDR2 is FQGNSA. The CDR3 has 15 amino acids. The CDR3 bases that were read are TGTGCCAGCAGCTTAGCCTACCTGAGCGGAAACACC. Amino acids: CASSLAYLSGNT. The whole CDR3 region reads CASSLAYLSGNTIYF.

Here the CDR3 reads CASSFPSSYEQYF. The sequenced CDR3 bases are TGTGCCAGCAGCTTTCCTAGCTCCTACGAG. The chain uses TRBV7-2 and TRBJ2-7; D remains ambiguous. Read sequence stops 3 residues before the CDR3 end, and the germline J gene provides the missing end. The germline gives CDR1 SGHTA, CDR2 FQGNSA. This CDR3 spans 13 amino acids. V was cut by 3 bases and J by 0 bases, with 6 bases left in between.

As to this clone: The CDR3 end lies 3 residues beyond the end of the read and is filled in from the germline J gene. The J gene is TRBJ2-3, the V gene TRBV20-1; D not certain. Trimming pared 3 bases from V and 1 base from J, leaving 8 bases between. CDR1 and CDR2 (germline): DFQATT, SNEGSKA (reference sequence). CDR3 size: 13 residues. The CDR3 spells CSARMTGTDTQYF. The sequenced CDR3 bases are TGCAGTGCTAGGATGACTGGCACAGATACG.

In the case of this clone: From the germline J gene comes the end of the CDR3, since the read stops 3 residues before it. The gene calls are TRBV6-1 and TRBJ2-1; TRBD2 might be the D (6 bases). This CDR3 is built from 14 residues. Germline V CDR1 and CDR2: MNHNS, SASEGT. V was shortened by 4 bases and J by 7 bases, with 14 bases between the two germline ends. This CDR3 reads CASSGARERNEQFF. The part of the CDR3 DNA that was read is TGTGCCAGCAGTGGGGCTCGGGAGCGGAATGAG.

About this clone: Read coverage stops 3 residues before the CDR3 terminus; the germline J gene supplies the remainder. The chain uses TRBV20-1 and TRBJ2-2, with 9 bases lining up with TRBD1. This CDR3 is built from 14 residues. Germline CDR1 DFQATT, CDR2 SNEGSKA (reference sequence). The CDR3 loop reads CSASPGTGNEKLFF. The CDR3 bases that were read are TGCAGTGCTAGCCCCGGGACAGGGAATGAAAAG.

This CDR3 is CASSSRTSGGVSQYF. The CDR3 bases that were read are TGTGCCAGCAGTTCCCGGACTAGCGGGGGTGTTTCG. This chain uses TRBV28 with TRBJ2-3; 13 nucleotides agree with TRBD2. The sequence runs out 3 residues before the end of the CDR3; the remainder is reconstructed from the germline J gene. The germline gives CDR1 MDHEN, CDR2 SYDVKM. This CDR3 region has 15 residues. The full variable domain, in which reference TRBV28 and TRBJ2-3 provide the parts outside the CDR3, is DVKVTQSSRYLVKRTGEKVFLECVQDMDHENMFWYRQDPGLGLRLIYFSYDVKMKEKGDIPEGYSVSREKKERFSLILESASTNQTSMYLCASSSRTSGGVSQYFGPGTRLTVL.

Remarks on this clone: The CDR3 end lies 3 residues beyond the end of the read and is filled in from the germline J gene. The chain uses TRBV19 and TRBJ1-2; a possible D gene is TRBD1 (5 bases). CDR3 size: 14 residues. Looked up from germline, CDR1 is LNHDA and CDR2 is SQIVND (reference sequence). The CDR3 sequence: CASSPGTRTYDYTF. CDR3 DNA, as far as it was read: TGTGCCAGTAGTCCCGGGACTAGGACCTACGAC.

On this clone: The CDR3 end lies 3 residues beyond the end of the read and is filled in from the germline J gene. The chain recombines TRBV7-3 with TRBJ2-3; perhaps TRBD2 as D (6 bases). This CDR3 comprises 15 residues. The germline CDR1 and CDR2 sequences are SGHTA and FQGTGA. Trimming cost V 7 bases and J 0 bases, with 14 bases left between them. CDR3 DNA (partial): TGTGCCAGCACCCCGGGTGGGGGGAGCACAGATACG. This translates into CASTPGGGSTDT. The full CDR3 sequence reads CASTPGGGSTDTQYF. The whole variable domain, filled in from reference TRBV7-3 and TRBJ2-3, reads GAGVSQTPSNKVTEKGKYVELRCDPISGHTALYWYRQSLGQGPEFLIYFQGTGAADDSGLPNDRFFAVRPEGSVSTLKIQRTERGDSAVYLCASTPGGGSTDTQYFGPGTRLTVL.

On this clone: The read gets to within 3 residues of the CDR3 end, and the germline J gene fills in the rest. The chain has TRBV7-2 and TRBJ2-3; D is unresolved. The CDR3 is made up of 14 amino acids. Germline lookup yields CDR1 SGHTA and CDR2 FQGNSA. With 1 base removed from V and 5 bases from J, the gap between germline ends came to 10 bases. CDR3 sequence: CASSLVVPGDTQYF. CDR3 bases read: TGTGCCAGCAGCTTAGTTGTCCCAGGAGATACG.

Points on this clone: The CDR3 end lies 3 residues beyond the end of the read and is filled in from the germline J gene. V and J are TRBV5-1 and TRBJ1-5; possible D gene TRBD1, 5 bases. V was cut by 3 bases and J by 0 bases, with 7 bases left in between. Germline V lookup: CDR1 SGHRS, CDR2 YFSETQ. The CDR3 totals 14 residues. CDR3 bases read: TGCGCCAGCAGCTGGAGGGGTAGCAATCAGCCC. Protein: CASSWRGSNQP. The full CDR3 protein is CASSWRGSNQPQHF.